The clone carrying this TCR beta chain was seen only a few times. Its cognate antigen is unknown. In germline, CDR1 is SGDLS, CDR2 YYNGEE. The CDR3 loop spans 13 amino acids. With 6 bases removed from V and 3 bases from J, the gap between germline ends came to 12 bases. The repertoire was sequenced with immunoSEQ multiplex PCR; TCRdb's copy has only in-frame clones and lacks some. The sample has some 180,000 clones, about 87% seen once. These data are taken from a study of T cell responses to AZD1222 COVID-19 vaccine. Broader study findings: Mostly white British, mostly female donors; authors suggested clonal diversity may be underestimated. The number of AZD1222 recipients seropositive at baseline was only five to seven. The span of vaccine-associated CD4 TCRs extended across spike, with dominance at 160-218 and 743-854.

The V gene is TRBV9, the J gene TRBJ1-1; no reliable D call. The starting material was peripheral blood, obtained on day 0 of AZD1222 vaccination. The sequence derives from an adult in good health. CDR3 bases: TGTGCCAGCACCCTTGGGGTGGACACTGAAGCTTTCTTT. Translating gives CASTLGVDTEAFF.